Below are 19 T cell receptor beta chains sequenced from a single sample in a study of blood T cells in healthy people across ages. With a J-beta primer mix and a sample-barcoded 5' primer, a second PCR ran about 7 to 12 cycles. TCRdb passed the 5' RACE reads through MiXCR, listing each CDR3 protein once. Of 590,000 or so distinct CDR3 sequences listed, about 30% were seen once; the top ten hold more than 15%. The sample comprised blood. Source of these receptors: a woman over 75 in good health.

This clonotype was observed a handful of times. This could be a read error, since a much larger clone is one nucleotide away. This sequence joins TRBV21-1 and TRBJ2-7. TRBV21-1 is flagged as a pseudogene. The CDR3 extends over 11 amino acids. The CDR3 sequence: CASSAHYEQYF. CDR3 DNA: TGTGCCAGCAGCGCCCACTACGAGCAGTACTTC.

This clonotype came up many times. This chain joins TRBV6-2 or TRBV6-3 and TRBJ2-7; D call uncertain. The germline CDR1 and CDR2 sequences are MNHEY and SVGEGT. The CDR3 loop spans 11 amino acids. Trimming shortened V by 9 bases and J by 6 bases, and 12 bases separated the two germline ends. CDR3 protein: CARPWIREQYF. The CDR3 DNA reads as TGTGCCAGGCCTTGGATCCGCGAGCAGTACTTC.

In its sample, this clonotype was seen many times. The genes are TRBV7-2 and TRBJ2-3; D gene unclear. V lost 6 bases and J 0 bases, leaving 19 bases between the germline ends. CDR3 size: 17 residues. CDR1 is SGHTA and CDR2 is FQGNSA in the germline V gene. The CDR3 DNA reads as TGTGCCAGCAGTAGCTTAGGTCCGGGCGCTAGCACAGATACGCAGTATTTT. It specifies CASSSLGPGASTDTQYF.

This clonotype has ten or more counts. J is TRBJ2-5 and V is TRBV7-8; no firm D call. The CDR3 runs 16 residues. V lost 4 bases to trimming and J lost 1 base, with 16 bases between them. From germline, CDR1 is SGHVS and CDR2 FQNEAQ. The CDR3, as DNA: TGTGCCAGCAGCTGGCCATTAAGTCGCGTCCAAGAGACCCAGTACTTC. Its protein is CASSWPLSRVQETQYF.

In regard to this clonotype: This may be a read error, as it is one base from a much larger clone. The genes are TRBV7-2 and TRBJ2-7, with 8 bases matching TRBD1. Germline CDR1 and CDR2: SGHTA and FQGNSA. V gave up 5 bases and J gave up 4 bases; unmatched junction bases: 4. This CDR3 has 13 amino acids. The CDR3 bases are TGTGCCAGCAGCCCAGGGGGCTGTTACGAGCAGTACTTC. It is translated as CASSPGGCYEQYF.

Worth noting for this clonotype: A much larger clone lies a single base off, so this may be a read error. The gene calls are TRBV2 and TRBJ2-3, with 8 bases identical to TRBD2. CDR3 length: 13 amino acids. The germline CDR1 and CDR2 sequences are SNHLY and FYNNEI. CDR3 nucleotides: TGTGCCCACCGGGCGGGGGGCACAGATACGCCGTATTTT. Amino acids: CAHRAGGTDTPYF. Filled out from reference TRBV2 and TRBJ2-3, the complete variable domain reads EPEVTQTPSHQVTQMGQEVILRCVPISNHLYFYWYRQILGQKVEFLVSFYNNEISEKSEIFDDQFSVERPDGSNFTLKIRSTKLEDSAMYFCAHRAGGTDTPYFGPGTRLTVL.

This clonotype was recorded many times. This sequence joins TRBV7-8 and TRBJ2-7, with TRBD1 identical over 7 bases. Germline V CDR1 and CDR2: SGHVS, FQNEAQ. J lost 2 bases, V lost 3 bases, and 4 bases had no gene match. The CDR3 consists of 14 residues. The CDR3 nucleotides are TGTGCCAGCAGCTTGAACAGGGGAACCTACGAGCAGTACTTC. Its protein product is CASSLNRGTYEQYF. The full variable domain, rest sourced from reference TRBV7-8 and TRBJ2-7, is GAGVSQSPRYKVAKRGQDVALRCDPISGHVSLFWYQQALGQGPEFLTYFQNEAQLDKSGLPSDRFFAERPEGSVSTLKIQRTQQEDSAVYLCASSLNRGTYEQYFGPGTRLTVT.

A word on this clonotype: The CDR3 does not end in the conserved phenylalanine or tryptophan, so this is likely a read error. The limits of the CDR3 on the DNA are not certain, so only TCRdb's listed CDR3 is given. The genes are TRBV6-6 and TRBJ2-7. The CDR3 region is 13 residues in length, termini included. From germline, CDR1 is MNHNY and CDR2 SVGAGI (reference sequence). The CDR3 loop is CASSYSATGEQYL.

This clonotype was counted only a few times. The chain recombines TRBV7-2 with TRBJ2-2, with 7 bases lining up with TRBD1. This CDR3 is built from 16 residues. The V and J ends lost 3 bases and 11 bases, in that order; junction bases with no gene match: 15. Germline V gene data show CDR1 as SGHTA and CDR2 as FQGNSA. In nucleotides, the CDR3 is TGTGCCAGCAGCTTCCGAAGATCGACAGGGAATAACGAGCTGTTTTTT. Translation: CASSFRRSTGNNELFF.

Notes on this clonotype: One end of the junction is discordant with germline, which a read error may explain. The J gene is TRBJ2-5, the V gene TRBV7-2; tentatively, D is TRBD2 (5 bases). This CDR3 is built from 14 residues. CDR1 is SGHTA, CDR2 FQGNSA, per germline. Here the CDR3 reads CASSLDMGWETPYF. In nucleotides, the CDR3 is TGTGCCAGCAGCTTAGACATGGGTTGGGAGACCCCGTACTTC.

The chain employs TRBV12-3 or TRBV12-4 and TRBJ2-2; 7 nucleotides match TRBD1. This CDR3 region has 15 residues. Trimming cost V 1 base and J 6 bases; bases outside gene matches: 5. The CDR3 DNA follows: TGTGCCAGCAGTTTAGGACAGGGAAGCGCCGGGGAGCTGTTTTTT. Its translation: CASSLGQGSAGELFF.

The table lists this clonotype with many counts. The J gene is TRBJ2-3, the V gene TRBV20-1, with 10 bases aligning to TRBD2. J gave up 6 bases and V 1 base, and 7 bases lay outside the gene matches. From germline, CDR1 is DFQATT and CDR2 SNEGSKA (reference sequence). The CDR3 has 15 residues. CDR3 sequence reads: CSARGSSGGTDTQYF. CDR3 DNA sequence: TGCAGTGCTAGAGGCTCTAGCGGGGGTACTGATACGCAGTATTTT.

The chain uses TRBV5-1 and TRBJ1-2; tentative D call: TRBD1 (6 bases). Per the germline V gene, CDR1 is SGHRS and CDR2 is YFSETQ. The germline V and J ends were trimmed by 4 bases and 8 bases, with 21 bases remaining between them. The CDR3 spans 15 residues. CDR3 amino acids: CASSLTTQGKEGYTF. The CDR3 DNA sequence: TGCGCCAGCAGCCTTACCACCCAGGGGAAAGAGGGCTACACCTTC. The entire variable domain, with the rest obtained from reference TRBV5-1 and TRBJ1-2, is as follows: KAGVTQTPRYLIKTRGQQVTLSCSPISGHRSVSWYQQTPGQGLQFLFEYFSETQRNKGNFPGRFSGRQFSNSRSEMNVSTLELGDSALYLCASSLTTQGKEGYTFGSGTRLTVV.

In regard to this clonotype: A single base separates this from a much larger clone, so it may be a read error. The CDR3 nucleotides are TGTGCCAGCAGCCCAGGGGGGGGCGTCACAGATACGCAGCATTTT. Translated: CASSPGGGVTDTQHF. The chain couples TRBV11-3 to TRBJ2-3; 7 nucleotides line up with TRBD1. The J call could be wrong; TRBJ1-5 is a better fit for the DNA end. The V gene's germline CDR1 is SGHNT and CDR2 YENEEA. CDR3 size: 15 residues.

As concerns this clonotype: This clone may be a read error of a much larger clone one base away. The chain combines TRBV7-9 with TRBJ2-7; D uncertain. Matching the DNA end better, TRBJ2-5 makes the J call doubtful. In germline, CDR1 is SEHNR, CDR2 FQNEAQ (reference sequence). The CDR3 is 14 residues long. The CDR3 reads CASRIAGPCETQYF. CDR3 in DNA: TGTGCCAGCAGGATTGCCGGCCCCTGCGAGACCCAGTACTTC.

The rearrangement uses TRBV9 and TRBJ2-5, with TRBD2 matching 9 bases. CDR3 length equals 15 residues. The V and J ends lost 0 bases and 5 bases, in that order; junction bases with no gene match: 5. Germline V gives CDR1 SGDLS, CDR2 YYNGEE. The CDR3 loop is CASSVEAGGCETQYF. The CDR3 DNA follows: TGTGCCAGCAGCGTAGAGGCGGGGGGGTGTGAGACCCAGTACTTC.

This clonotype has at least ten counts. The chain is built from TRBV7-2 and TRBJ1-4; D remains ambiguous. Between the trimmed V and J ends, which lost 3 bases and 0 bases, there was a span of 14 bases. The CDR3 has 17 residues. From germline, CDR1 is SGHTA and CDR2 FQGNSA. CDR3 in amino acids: CASSFSSSRATNEKLFF. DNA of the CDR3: TGTGCCAGCAGCTTTTCATCCTCGCGTGCAACTAATGAAAAACTGTTTTTT.

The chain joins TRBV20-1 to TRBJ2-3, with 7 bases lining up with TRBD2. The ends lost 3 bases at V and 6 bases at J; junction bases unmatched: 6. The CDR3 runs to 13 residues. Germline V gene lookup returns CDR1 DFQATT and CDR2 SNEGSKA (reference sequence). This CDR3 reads CSARGLAEDTQYF. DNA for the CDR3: TGCAGTGCTAGGGGGCTAGCGGAGGATACGCAGTATTTT.

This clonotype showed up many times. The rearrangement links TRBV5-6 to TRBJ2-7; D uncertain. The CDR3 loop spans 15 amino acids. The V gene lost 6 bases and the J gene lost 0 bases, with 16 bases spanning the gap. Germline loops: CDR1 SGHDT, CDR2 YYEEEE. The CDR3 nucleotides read TGTGCCAGCATTAAGGCCGGCAGCCTCTCCTACGAGCAGTACTTC. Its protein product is CASIKAGSLSYEQYF.